These T cell receptor beta chains were read from a single sample in a study of T cell responses to AZD1222 COVID-19 vaccine. The table came from immunoSEQ multiplex PCR; TCRdb's copy has only in-frame clones and leaves some out. This table has approximately 150,000 clones, around 94% appearing once. The sample consisted of peripheral blood, taken on day 0 of AZD1222 vaccination. These receptors all stem from an adult in good health. Each CDR3 is given with its conserved first and last residue. D genes are given only for firm matches. Clone size is stated in some rows and not others, as once, few, many or a class when expanded.

abundance: NA; v_gene: TRBV6-6; d_gene: NA; j_gene: TRBJ1-1; CDR3nt: TGTGCCAGCAGGGAATCCTTCACTGAAGCTTTCTTT; CDR3aa: CASRESFTEAFF
abundance: NA; v_gene: TRBV7-2; d_gene: NA; j_gene: TRBJ1-1; CDR3nt: TGTGCCAGCAGCCTACAGGCGGGGGTCTTATACACTGAAGCTTTCTTT; CDR3aa: CASSLQAGVLYTEAFF
abundance: once; v_gene: TRBV19; d_gene: TRBD1; j_gene: TRBJ2-2; CDR3nt: TGTGCCAGTAGCAAGACAGGGGGCGCAATGGAAGGGGAGCTGTTTTTT; CDR3aa: CASSKTGGAMEGELFF
abundance: NA; v_gene: TRBV6-4; d_gene: NA; j_gene: TRBJ1-5; CDR3nt: TGTGCCAGCAGTGACCGGGGGGGTGGGCCCCAGCATTTT; CDR3aa: CASSDRGGGPQHF
abundance: NA; v_gene: TRBV5-1; d_gene: NA; j_gene: TRBJ2-5; CDR3nt: TGCGCCAGCAGAGAGCAAGAGACCCAGTACTTC; CDR3aa: CASREQETQYF
abundance: once; v_gene: TRBV7-6; d_gene: NA; j_gene: TRBJ1-5; CDR3nt: TGTGCCAGCAGCTTAGGGCTCAATCAGCCCCAGCATTTT; CDR3aa: CASSLGLNQPQHF
abundance: NA; v_gene: TRBV5-1; d_gene: NA; j_gene: TRBJ2-1; CDR3nt: TGCGCCAGCAGTTTGGGCGGTGAGCAGTTCTTC; CDR3aa: CASSLGGEQFF
abundance: NA; v_gene: TRBV28; d_gene: NA; j_gene: TRBJ1-1; CDR3nt: TGTGCCAGCGCCATGGCAGGGCAGGGAGGAGACACTGAAGCTTTCTTT; CDR3aa: CASAMAGQGGDTEAFF
abundance: NA; v_gene: TRBV4-2; d_gene: TRBD2; j_gene: TRBJ2-3; CDR3nt: TGTGCCAGCAGCCAAGCCTTGGTTAGCGGGGCCACAGATACGCAGTATTTT; CDR3aa: CASSQALVSGATDTQYF
abundance: NA; v_gene: TRBV7-9; d_gene: NA; j_gene: TRBJ1-1; CDR3nt: TGTGCCAGCAGCCTACGCATGAACACTGAAGCTTTCTTT; CDR3aa: CASSLRMNTEAFF
abundance: NA; v_gene: TRBV5-6; d_gene: NA; j_gene: TRBJ1-1; CDR3nt: TGTGCCAGCAGCTTGGACCCCGGGGGCGGAATGAACACTGAAGCTTTCTTT; CDR3aa: CASSLDPGGGMNTEAFF
abundance: NA; v_gene: TRBV5-1; d_gene: NA; j_gene: TRBJ1-6; CDR3nt: TGCGCCAGCAGCCCCCGGGACGGAGATTCACCCCTCCACTTT; CDR3aa: CASSPRDGDSPLHF
abundance: NA; v_gene: TRBV29-1; d_gene: NA; j_gene: TRBJ1-2; CDR3nt: TGCAGCGTTGGGGGGGCAGATGGCTACACCTTC; CDR3aa: CSVGGADGYTF
abundance: NA; v_gene: TRBV15; d_gene: NA; j_gene: TRBJ1-3; CDR3nt: TGTGCCACCAGCAAGGGGGGAGACGCCGCAGGAAACACCATATATTTT; CDR3aa: CATSKGGDAAGNTIYF
abundance: NA; v_gene: TRBV12-5; d_gene: NA; j_gene: TRBJ1-2; CDR3nt: TGTGCTAGTGGTTTTGCGTCGCAGGGGCGGATGGGGGGCTACACCTTC; CDR3aa: CASGFASQGRMGGYTF
abundance: NA; v_gene: TRBV28; d_gene: NA; j_gene: TRBJ1-6; CDR3nt: TGTGCCAGCCGCAAGGGTCAGAATAATTCACCCCTCCACTTT; CDR3aa: CASRKGQNNSPLHF
abundance: once; v_gene: TRBV28; d_gene: NA; j_gene: TRBJ1-2; CDR3nt: TGTGCCAGCAATGGGGGATACTATGGCTACACCTTC; CDR3aa: CASNGGYYGYTF
abundance: NA; v_gene: TRBV7-6; d_gene: NA; j_gene: TRBJ1-4; CDR3nt: TGTGCCAGCAGCCGCTCACAGGCTTCTGCAACTAATGAAAAACTGTTTTTT; CDR3aa: CASSRSQASATNEKLFF
abundance: NA; v_gene: TRBV5-6; d_gene: TRBD1; j_gene: TRBJ1-1; CDR3nt: TGTGCCAGCAGCTTGTCCGGGACAGGGGTCCTCAACACTGAAGCTTTCTTT; CDR3aa: CASSLSGTGVLNTEAFF
abundance: NA; v_gene: TRBV7-9; d_gene: NA; j_gene: TRBJ1-5; CDR3nt: TGTGCCAGCGCCGGATTCAATCAGCCCCAGCATTTT; CDR3aa: CASAGFNQPQHF
abundance: NA; v_gene: TRBV5-4; d_gene: TRBD1; j_gene: TRBJ2-1; CDR3nt: TGTGCCAGCAGGTCCGATATGCAGGGGGCTAATGAGCAGTTCTTC; CDR3aa: CASRSDMQGANEQFF
abundance: NA; v_gene: TRBV3-1/TRBV3-2; d_gene: NA; j_gene: TRBJ2-5; CDR3nt: TGTGCCAGCAGCCAGAACAGGGCCCAAGAGACCCAGTACTTC; CDR3aa: CASSQNRAQETQYF
abundance: NA; v_gene: TRBV14; d_gene: NA; j_gene: TRBJ2-1; CDR3nt: TGTGCCAGCAGCCATGGGGGTTCCGATGAGCAGTTCTTC; CDR3aa: CASSHGGSDEQFF
abundance: NA; v_gene: TRBV7-8; d_gene: NA; j_gene: TRBJ2-3; CDR3nt: TGTGCCAGCAGCCCTGCCGGGCGAGGCGCTAGAGATACGCAGTATTTT; CDR3aa: CASSPAGRGARDTQYF
abundance: NA; v_gene: TRBV7-2; d_gene: TRBD1; j_gene: TRBJ1-1; CDR3nt: TGTGCCAGCAGCTCCAGGGACAGGGACCCTGAAGCTTTCTTT; CDR3aa: CASSSRDRDPEAFF
abundance: NA; v_gene: TRBV12-5; d_gene: NA; j_gene: TRBJ2-1; CDR3nt: TGTGCTAGTGGTTTGGCCCCCCTCCCCCCGAATGAGCAGTTCTTC; CDR3aa: CASGLAPLPPNEQFF
abundance: NA; v_gene: TRBV5-4; d_gene: TRBD1; j_gene: TRBJ1-2; CDR3nt: TGTGCCAGCAGCCAGAACAGGGGTCTCCTCTATGGCTACACCTTC; CDR3aa: CASSQNRGLLYGYTF
abundance: NA; v_gene: TRBV4-3; d_gene: NA; j_gene: TRBJ1-6; CDR3nt: TGCGCCAGCAGCCAATTCGGGTTTTACTCACCCCTCCACTTT; CDR3aa: CASSQFGFYSPLHF
abundance: NA; v_gene: TRBV27; d_gene: NA; j_gene: TRBJ2-2; CDR3nt: TGTGCCAGCAGTTTATCCTCCATAGAGGGGAGCGGGGAGCTGTTTTTT; CDR3aa: CASSLSSIEGSGELFF
abundance: NA; v_gene: TRBV11-2; d_gene: NA; j_gene: TRBJ1-1; CDR3nt: TGTGCCAGCTCGGATCGGATGAACACTGAAGCTTTCTTT; CDR3aa: CASSDRMNTEAFF
abundance: NA; v_gene: TRBV28; d_gene: TRBD1; j_gene: TRBJ1-2; CDR3nt: TGTGCCAGCACCCTTATCCCTGGGTGGCAGGGGGGACTCTATGGCTACACCTTC; CDR3aa: CASTLIPGWQGGLYGYTF
abundance: NA; v_gene: TRBV5-1; d_gene: TRBD1; j_gene: TRBJ2-2; CDR3nt: TGCGCCAGCAGCTCCGAGCCCCACAGGGGGTTCGGGGAGCTGTTTTTT; CDR3aa: CASSSEPHRGFGELFF
abundance: once; v_gene: TRBV27; d_gene: NA; j_gene: TRBJ1-2; CDR3nt: TGTGCCAGCAGTATCCAGGAGAACTATGGCTACACCTTC; CDR3aa: CASSIQENYGYTF
abundance: NA; v_gene: TRBV6-5; d_gene: TRBD1; j_gene: TRBJ1-2; CDR3nt: TGTGCCAGCAGTTACCAACAGGGGTCCCACGGCTATGGCTACACCTTC; CDR3aa: CASSYQQGSHGYGYTF
abundance: NA; v_gene: TRBV15; d_gene: NA; j_gene: TRBJ1-3; CDR3nt: TGTGCCACCAGCAGAGTCCCGGGCTTCACATTCTCTGGAAACACCATATATTTT; CDR3aa: CATSRVPGFTFSGNTIYF
abundance: NA; v_gene: TRBV19; d_gene: NA; j_gene: TRBJ2-1; CDR3nt: TGTGCCAGTAGTTTTTCTGGCGTTAGCTCCTACAATGAGCAGTTCTTC; CDR3aa: CASSFSGVSSYNEQFF
abundance: NA; v_gene: TRBV6-5; d_gene: NA; j_gene: TRBJ1-1; CDR3nt: TGTGCCAGCAGTTACCCCGCCGGTGCTGAAGCTTTCTTT; CDR3aa: CASSYPAGAEAFF
abundance: NA; v_gene: TRBV5-1; d_gene: TRBD2; j_gene: TRBJ2-5; CDR3nt: TGCGCCAGCAGCTTGGACCTCGGGGGGAAGACCCAGTACTTC; CDR3aa: CASSLDLGGKTQYF
abundance: NA; v_gene: TRBV10-3; d_gene: NA; j_gene: TRBJ1-1; CDR3nt: TGTGCCATCAGCGCAGGGGAGAGGGCTTTCTTT; CDR3aa: CAISAGERAFF
abundance: NA; v_gene: TRBV19; d_gene: NA; j_gene: TRBJ1-5; CDR3nt: TGTGCCAGTACCTCCACCGCTGGGGTTCAGCCCCAGCATTTT; CDR3aa: CASTSTAGVQPQHF
abundance: NA; v_gene: TRBV7-9; d_gene: NA; j_gene: TRBJ2-1; CDR3nt: TGTGCCAGCAGCTTAACTAGCTTTCTTTACAATGAGCAGTTCTTC; CDR3aa: CASSLTSFLYNEQFF
abundance: NA; v_gene: TRBV6-2/TRBV6-3; d_gene: TRBD1; j_gene: TRBJ2-1; CDR3nt: TGTGCCAGCAGTTATGGGGACAGGGGGGAGCAGTTCTTC; CDR3aa: CASSYGDRGEQFF
abundance: NA; v_gene: TRBV5-1; d_gene: NA; j_gene: TRBJ1-2; CDR3nt: TGCGCCAGCAGCTTGGGGGGGGCTCACTATGGCTACACCTTC; CDR3aa: CASSLGGAHYGYTF
abundance: NA; v_gene: TRBV10-3; d_gene: TRBD2; j_gene: TRBJ2-1; CDR3nt: TGTGCCACCGCGAGCGGGGGCGTTTACAATGAGCAGTTCTTC; CDR3aa: CATASGGVYNEQFF
abundance: NA; v_gene: TRBV5-4; d_gene: TRBD1; j_gene: TRBJ2-2; CDR3nt: TGTGCCAGCAGCTTGGGGGACAGGGGGCGCGACACCGGGGAGCTGTTTTTT; CDR3aa: CASSLGDRGRDTGELFF
abundance: NA; v_gene: TRBV2; d_gene: NA; j_gene: TRBJ2-5; CDR3nt: TGTGCCAGCCTCGGGACCCAACAAGAGACCCAGTACTTC; CDR3aa: CASLGTQQETQYF
abundance: NA; v_gene: TRBV12-3/TRBV12-4; d_gene: NA; j_gene: TRBJ1-2; CDR3nt: TGTGCCAGCAGTTTAATCCGGGAGGGTGGCTACACCTTC; CDR3aa: CASSLIREGGYTF
abundance: NA; v_gene: TRBV12-5; d_gene: NA; j_gene: TRBJ1-3; CDR3nt: TGTGCTAGTGGTTTTCAGCAGGAGGGGGTAGTTTTTGGAAACACCATATATTTT; CDR3aa: CASGFQQEGVVFGNTIYF
abundance: once; v_gene: TRBV10-2; d_gene: TRBD1; j_gene: TRBJ2-6; CDR3nt: TGCGCCAGCAGTGGGAGGGACAGGGCAAACGTCCTGACTTTC; CDR3aa: CASSGRDRANVLTF
abundance: once; v_gene: TRBV6-1; d_gene: NA; j_gene: TRBJ1-2; CDR3nt: TGTGCCAGCAGTGATCTGGCTGGCTACACCTTC; CDR3aa: CASSDLAGYTF
abundance: NA; v_gene: TRBV30; d_gene: TRBD1; j_gene: TRBJ1-5; CDR3nt: TGTGCCTGGAGTGGAGGACAGGGTGGTCAGCCCCAGCATTTT; CDR3aa: CAWSGGQGGQPQHF
abundance: NA; v_gene: TRBV2; d_gene: NA; j_gene: TRBJ2-5; CDR3nt: TGTGCCAGCAGCTTAGCGTGGGGAGAGACCCAGTACTTC; CDR3aa: CASSLAWGETQYF
abundance: many; v_gene: TRBV18; d_gene: NA; j_gene: TRBJ2-5; CDR3nt: TGTGCCAGCTCACCTGAACTGTACCAAGAGACCCAGTACTTC; CDR3aa: CASSPELYQETQYF
abundance: few; v_gene: TRBV7-9; d_gene: TRBD1; j_gene: TRBJ1-2; CDR3nt: TGTGCCAGCAGCCGGAATCCCCTCGACAGGGACCAGGGTGGCTACACCTTC; CDR3aa: CASSRNPLDRDQGGYTF
abundance: NA; v_gene: TRBV5-8; d_gene: NA; j_gene: TRBJ1-5; CDR3nt: TGTGCCAGCAAGCTAAGGGGACGGGCTCAGCCCCAGCATTTT; CDR3aa: CASKLRGRAQPQHF